This is a list of T cell receptor beta chains from one sample in a study of cytomegalovirus exposure and HLA in healthy donors. Assay used: immunoSEQ multiplex PCR; TCRdb lists only in-frame clones, some missing. The sample has about 150,000 clones; 65% to 85% are singletons. Sequenced sample: PBMCs. The receptor source for this set is a young man in good health and CMV-seronegative. The CDR3 runs from the conserved cysteine through the conserved F or W. The order of the fields is clone size, D gene, J gene, V gene, CDR3 DNA, CDR3 protein. A D gene is named only where the DNA matches it firmly. Clone size is not always given. Where it is, it says once, few, many or a class for expanded clones.

-	-	TRBJ2-7	TRBV28	TGTGCCAGCAGTACCCAACTAATCTACGAGCAGTACTTC	CASSTQLIYEQYF
few	-	TRBJ1-6	TRBV2	TGTGCCAGCACCATTCAGGGAGGAGATTCACCCCTCCACTTT	CASTIQGGDSPLHF
-	-	TRBJ1-1	TRBV30	TGTGCCTGGAGTGTCGGCCAGGCGAACACTGAAGCTTTCTTT	CAWSVGQANTEAFF
-	TRBD2	TRBJ2-7	TRBV18	TGTGCCAGCTCCCGGGGACTAGCGGGAGAATCCGAGCAGTACTTC	CASSRGLAGESEQYF
-	TRBD2	TRBJ2-7	TRBV30	TGTGCCTGGAGTATCCGCGGGGGGGTGGTTTCCTACGAGCAGTACTTC	CAWSIRGGVVSYEQYF
-	TRBD1	TRBJ1-5	TRBV6-4	TGTGCCAGCAGTGGACAACAGGGGTATAGCAATCAGCCCCAGCATTTT	CASSGQQGYSNQPQHF
-	-	TRBJ2-5	TRBV7-9	TGTGCCAGCAGCTTCAATAGAGGAGAGGAGACCCAGTACTTC	CASSFNRGEETQYF
few	-	TRBJ1-1	TRBV5-1	TGCGCCAGCAGCTTGGGAGGGGGGGCTGAAGCTTTCTTT	CASSLGGGAEAFF
-	-	TRBJ1-5	TRBV5-8	TGTGCCAGCAAACCCGGGGGGTCCCTGGATGAGACGGTCGGTCAGCCCCAGCATTTT	CASKPGGSLDETVGQPQHF
few	-	TRBJ1-1	TRBV19	TGTGCCAGCACGGACAGAATGAACACTGAAGCTTTCTTT	CASTDRMNTEAFF
-	-	TRBJ2-7	TRBV27	TGTGCCAGCAGTTCCCTCTCCTACGAGCAGTACTTC	CASSSLSYEQYF
-	TRBD2	TRBJ2-3	TRBV5-4	TGTGCCAGCAGCCGACTAGCGGGAAGCACAGATACGCAGTATTTT	CASSRLAGSTDTQYF
-	TRBD1	TRBJ2-7	TRBV10-3	TGTGCCATCAGTGAGTCTAGAGGGGGCGCCCCGGGGGAGCAGTACTTC	CAISESRGGAPGEQYF
-	-	TRBJ2-6	TRBV28	TGTGCCAGCAGTATTCCCACCTCTGGGGCCAACGGCCTGACTTTC	CASSIPTSGANGLTF
-	TRBD1	TRBJ1-3	TRBV10-3	TGTGCCCCAACGGAACAGGGGGGACCTTGGGAGGACACCATATATTTT	CAPTEQGGPWEDTIYF
-	-	TRBJ1-4	TRBV7-2	TGTGCCAGCAGCTTGGGGGGTTCTCAGGAAAAACTGTTTTTT	CASSLGGSQEKLFF
few	-	TRBJ2-5	TRBV19	TGTGCCAGTAGTATAATGGACACTCAAGAGACCCAGTACTTC	CASSIMDTQETQYF
-	TRBD1	TRBJ1-6	TRBV29-1	TGCAGCGTTCTTCTTCAGGGGGCTAAAGATAATTCACCCCTCCACTTT	CSVLLQGAKDNSPLHF
once	-	TRBJ2-5	TRBV28	TGTGCCAGCAGTTCAGACAGTCCTCAGTACTTC	CASSSDSPQYF
-	TRBD1	TRBJ2-7	TRBV5-1	TGCGCCAGCAGCTTGGCCGGGACAGGGGGCGTCTACGAGCAGTACTTC	CASSLAGTGGVYEQYF
once	TRBD1	TRBJ1-1	TRBV14	TGTGCCAGCAGCCGAGGGGACAGGGAGAACACTGAAGCTTTCTTT	CASSRGDRENTEAFF
-	-	TRBJ1-2	TRBV30	TGTGCCTGGAGTCCAGGGGATGGCTACACCTTC	CAWSPGDGYTF
-	TRBD1	TRBJ2-1	TRBV4-1	TGCGCCAGCAGCCAAGCTCCGGGACAGTACAATGAGCAGTTCTTC	CASSQAPGQYNEQFF
-	TRBD1	TRBJ1-2	TRBV7-2	TGTGCCAGCAGCGAGGGGACAGGGGGCTCTTATGGCTACACCTTC	CASSEGTGGSYGYTF
-	-	TRBJ2-5	TRBV7-9	TGTGCCAGCAGCTCCCCCGCGGACTCCCTAAAGTGGGAGACCCAGTACTTC	CASSSPADSLKWETQYF
-	TRBD2	TRBJ2-5	TRBV6-1	TGTGCCAGCAGTGAAAGCGGGGGGGTCAAGACCCAGTACTTC	CASSESGGVKTQYF
-	-	TRBJ1-4	TRBV6-1	TGTGCCAGTCATAGACCCGGGGATGGGAGTGAAAAACTGTTTTTT	CASHRPGDGSEKLFF
once	-	TRBJ1-1	TRBV7-8	TGTGCCAGCAGCTTAGGGAGGGAAAAGAAAGCTTTCTTT	CASSLGREKKAFF
once	TRBD1	TRBJ2-3	TRBV10-1	TGCGCCAGCAGTGAGGGTATCGCGGGACAGGGAACAGATACGCAGTATTTT	CASSEGIAGQGTDTQYF
-	TRBD2	TRBJ2-1	TRBV9	TGTGCCAGCAGCCCAAATAGAGGGGCTAGCGGGGACAATGAGCAGTTCTTC	CASSPNRGASGDNEQFF
-	-	TRBJ2-7	TRBV7-2	TGTGCCAGCAGCTTAAGGGCGGGGAGCTCCTACGAGCAGTACTTC	CASSLRAGSSYEQYF
-	-	TRBJ2-7	TRBV5-4	TGTGCCAGCAGGCTCCCCTCTACGAGGGAGTACTTC	CASRLPSTREYF
few	-	TRBJ1-5	TRBV5-4	TGTGCCAGCAGCTTGGATTTCTGGCCAGGGTACATAAATCAGCCCCAGCATTTT	CASSLDFWPGYINQPQHF
-	TRBD2	TRBJ2-1	TRBV30	TGTGCCTGGAGTGTAGGGGCGGGAGGGAATGAGCAGTTCTTC	CAWSVGAGGNEQFF
-	TRBD1	TRBJ1-1	TRBV18	TGTGCCAGCTCACCCTCGACAGGGGGCTCAGAAGCTTTCTTT	CASSPSTGGSEAFF
-	-	TRBJ2-3	TRBV15	TGTGCCACCAGCCTCGGAGGGGAGCCCACAGATACGCAGTATTTT	CATSLGGEPTDTQYF
-	TRBD1	TRBJ1-6	TRBV7-2	TGTGCCAGCAGCTCTTACCAGGGGGGACCAAATTCACCCCTCCACTTT	CASSSYQGGPNSPLHF
-	-	TRBJ2-3	TRBV29-1	TGCAGCGTTGCGGCGGGGGCAGCCCAAACAGATACGCAGTATTTT	CSVAAGAAQTDTQYF
few	-	TRBJ1-1	TRBV18	TGTGCCAGCTCACCACGTCGGTCTCTTTATATGAACACTGAAGCTTTCTTT	CASSPRRSLYMNTEAFF
-	TRBD1	TRBJ2-7	TRBV15	TGTGCCACCAGCAGAGATCCAGGGACAGGGGGCTACGAGCAGTACTTC	CATSRDPGTGGYEQYF
few	-	TRBJ1-4	TRBV6-1	TGTGCCAGCAGTGAAGCCAGGGGCGAAAAACTGTTTTTT	CASSEARGEKLFF
-	-	TRBJ2-3	TRBV9	TGTGCCAGCAGCGTAGACGGGACAGATACGCAGTATTTT	CASSVDGTDTQYF
once	-	TRBJ2-2	TRBV10-3	TGTGCCATCAATGGTGGGGCGGACACCGGGGAGCTGTTTTTT	CAINGGADTGELFF
-	-	TRBJ1-5	TRBV7-9	TGTTCCAGCAGCTCACAGGGATCCGGCAATCAGCCCCAGCATTTT	CSSSSQGSGNQPQHF
-	TRBD2	TRBJ2-7	TRBV5-1	TGCGCCAGCAGCACCTCGGCTAGCGGGTCCCCCTACGAGCAGTACTTC	CASSTSASGSPYEQYF
-	TRBD2	TRBJ2-1	TRBV27	TGTGCCAGCAGCTCCGGGACTAGCGGGAGGGTGCGGGCGATCAATGAGCAGTTCTTC	CASSSGTSGRVRAINEQFF
-	TRBD1	TRBJ1-2	TRBV9	TGTGCCAGCAGCTGGGGCGGGACAGCATATGGCTACACCTTC	CASSWGGTAYGYTF
-	-	TRBJ2-3	TRBV5-4	TGTGCCAGCAGCGAGGGGGGGCCTAGCTCAGATACGCAGTATTTT	CASSEGGPSSDTQYF
once	-	TRBJ1-1	TRBV11-3	TGTGCCAGCAGCACAGGGAGCTCAGCGAACACTGAAGCTTTCTTT	CASSTGSSANTEAFF
-	-	TRBJ2-5	TRBV5-4	TGTGCCAGCAGCTTGGCCGGAGGGACCCAGTACTTC	CASSLAGGTQYF